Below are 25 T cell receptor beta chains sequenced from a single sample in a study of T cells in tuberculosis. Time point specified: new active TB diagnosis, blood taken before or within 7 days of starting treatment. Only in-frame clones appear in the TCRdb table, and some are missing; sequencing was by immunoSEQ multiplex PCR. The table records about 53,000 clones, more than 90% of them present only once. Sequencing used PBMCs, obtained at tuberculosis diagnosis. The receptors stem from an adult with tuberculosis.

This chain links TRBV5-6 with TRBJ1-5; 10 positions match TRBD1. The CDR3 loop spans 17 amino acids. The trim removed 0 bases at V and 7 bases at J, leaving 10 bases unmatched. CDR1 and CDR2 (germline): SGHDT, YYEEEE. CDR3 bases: TGTGCCAGCAGCTTGGGACAGGGGGCGTTTAGGGGGCAGCCCCAGCATTTT. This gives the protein CASSLGQGAFRGQPQHF.

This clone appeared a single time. The CDR3 DNA reads TGTGCCAGCAGCTATCATAAGGGGGCGACGGGTGAAGCTTTCTTT. Its translation is CASSYHKGATGEAFF. The J gene is TRBJ1-1, the V gene TRBV28, with TRBD1 identical over 7 bases. The V gene end was trimmed by 6 bases and the J gene end by 7 bases; junction bases not matched to a gene: 14. The length of the CDR3 is 15 residues. Per the germline V gene, CDR1 is MDHEN and CDR2 is SYDVKM.

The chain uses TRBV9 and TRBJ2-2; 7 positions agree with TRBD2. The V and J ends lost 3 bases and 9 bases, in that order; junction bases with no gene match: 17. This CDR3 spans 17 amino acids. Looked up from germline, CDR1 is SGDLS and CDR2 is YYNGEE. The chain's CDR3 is CASSAVGFAGAPRELFF. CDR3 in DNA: TGTGCCAGCAGCGCGGTCGGGTTTGCGGGAGCCCCCCGGGAGCTGTTTTTT.

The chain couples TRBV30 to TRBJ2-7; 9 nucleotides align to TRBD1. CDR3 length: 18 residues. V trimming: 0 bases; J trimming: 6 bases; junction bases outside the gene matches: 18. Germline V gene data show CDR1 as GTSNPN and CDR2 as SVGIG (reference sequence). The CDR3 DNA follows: TGTGCCTGGAGTGTATCCCCGCACAGGGGGCAATTTGTCTCCGAGCAGTACTTC. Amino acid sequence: CAWSVSPHRGQFVSEQYF.

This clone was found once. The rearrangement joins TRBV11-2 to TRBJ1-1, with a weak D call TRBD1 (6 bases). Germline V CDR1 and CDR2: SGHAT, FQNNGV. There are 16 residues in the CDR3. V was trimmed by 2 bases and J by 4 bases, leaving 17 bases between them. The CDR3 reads CASSLIGQGQGTEAFF. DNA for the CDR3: TGTGCCAGCAGCTTAATCGGGCAGGGGCAGGGCACTGAAGCTTTCTTT.

In nucleotides, the CDR3 is TGTGCCAGCACGACAGGGGGCAACTATGGCTACACCTTC. It specifies CASTTGGNYGYTF. The chain couples TRBV28 to TRBJ1-2, with 10 positions matching TRBD1. V gave up 7 bases and J gave up 2 bases; unmatched junction bases: 1. The CDR3 sequence is 13 residues long. CDR1 MDHEN and CDR2 SYDVKM come from the germline V gene.

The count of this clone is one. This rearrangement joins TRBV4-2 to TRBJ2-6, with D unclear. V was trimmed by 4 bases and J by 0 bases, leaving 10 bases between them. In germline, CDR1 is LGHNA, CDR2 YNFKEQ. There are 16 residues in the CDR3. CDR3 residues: CASSPVTNSGANVLTF. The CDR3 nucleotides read TGTGCCAGCAGCCCGGTAACGAACTCTGGGGCCAACGTCCTGACTTTC.

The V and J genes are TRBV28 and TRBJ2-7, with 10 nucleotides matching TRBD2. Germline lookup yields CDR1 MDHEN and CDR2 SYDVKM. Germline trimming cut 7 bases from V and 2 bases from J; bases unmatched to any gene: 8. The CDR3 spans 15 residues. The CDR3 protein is CASTLPLAGPYEQYF. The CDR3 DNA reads TGTGCCAGCACCTTGCCACTAGCGGGGCCCTACGAGCAGTACTTC.

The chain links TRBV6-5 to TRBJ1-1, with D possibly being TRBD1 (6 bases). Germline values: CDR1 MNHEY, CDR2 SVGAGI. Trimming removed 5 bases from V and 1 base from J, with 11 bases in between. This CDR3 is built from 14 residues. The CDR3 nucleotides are TGTGCCAGCAGTCACAGGGCGAAGAACACTGAAGCTTTCTTT. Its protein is CASSHRAKNTEAFF.

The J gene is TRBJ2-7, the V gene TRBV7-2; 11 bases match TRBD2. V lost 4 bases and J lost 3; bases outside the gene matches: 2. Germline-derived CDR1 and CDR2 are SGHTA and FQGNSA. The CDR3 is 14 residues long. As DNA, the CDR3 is TGTGCCAGCAGCTACGGACTAGCGGGCTACGAGCAGTACTTC. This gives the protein CASSYGLAGYEQYF. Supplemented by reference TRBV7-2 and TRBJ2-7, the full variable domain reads GAGVSQSPSNKVTEKGKDVELRCDPISGHTALYWYRQSLGQGLEFLIYFQGNSAPDKSGLPSDRFSAERTGGSVSTLTIQRTQQEDSAVYLCASSYGLAGYEQYFGPGTRLTVT.

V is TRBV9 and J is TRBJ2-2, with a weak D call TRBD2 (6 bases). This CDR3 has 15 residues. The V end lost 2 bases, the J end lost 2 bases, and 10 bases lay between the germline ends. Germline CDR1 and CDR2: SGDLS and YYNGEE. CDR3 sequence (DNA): TGTGCCAGCAGCGTCGGGGGACTCAACACCGGGGAGCTGTTTTTT. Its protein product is CASSVGGLNTGELFF.

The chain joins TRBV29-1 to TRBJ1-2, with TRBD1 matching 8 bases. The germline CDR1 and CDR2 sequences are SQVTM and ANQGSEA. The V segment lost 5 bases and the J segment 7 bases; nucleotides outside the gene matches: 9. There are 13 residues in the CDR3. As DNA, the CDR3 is TGCAGCGTTACGGACAGGGTAATGGGTGGCTACACCTTC. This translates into CSVTDRVMGGYTF.

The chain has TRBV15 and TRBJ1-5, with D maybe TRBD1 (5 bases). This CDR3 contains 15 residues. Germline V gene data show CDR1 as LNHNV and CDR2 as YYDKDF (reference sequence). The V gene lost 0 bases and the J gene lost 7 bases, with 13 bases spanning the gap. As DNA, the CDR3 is TGTGCCACCAGCAGAGATCAGGGCCCTTGGCAGCCCCAGCATTTT. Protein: CATSRDQGPWQPQHF.

The CDR3 reads CASSIITGGTGANVLTF. In DNA, the CDR3 is TGTGCCAGTAGTATAATCACAGGGGGCACTGGGGCCAACGTCCTGACTTTC. V and J are TRBV19 and TRBJ2-6; 9 nucleotides align to TRBD1. J lost 2 bases, V lost 2 bases, and 4 bases had no gene match. Germline loops: CDR1 LNHDA, CDR2 SQIVND (reference sequence). The CDR3 consists of 17 residues.

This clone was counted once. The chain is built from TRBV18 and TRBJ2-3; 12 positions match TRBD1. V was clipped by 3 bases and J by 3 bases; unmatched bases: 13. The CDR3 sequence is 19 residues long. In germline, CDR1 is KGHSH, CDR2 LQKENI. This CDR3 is CASSPYTPGQGALTDTQYF. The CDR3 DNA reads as TGTGCCAGCTCACCCTATACTCCGGGACAGGGGGCCTTGACAGATACGCAGTATTTT.

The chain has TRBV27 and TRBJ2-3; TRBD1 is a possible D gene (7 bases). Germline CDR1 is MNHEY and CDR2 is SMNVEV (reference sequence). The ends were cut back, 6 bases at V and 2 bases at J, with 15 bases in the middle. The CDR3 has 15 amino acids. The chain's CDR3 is CASRKGAGYTDTQYF. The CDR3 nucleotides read TGTGCCAGCAGAAAGGGGGCGGGGTACACAGATACGCAGTATTTT.

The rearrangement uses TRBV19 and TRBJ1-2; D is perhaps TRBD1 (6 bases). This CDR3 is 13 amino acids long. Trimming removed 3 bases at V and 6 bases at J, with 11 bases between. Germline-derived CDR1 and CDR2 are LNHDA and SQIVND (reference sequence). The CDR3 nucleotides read TGTGCCAGTAGTATCAGGGGTTTCGATGGCTACACCTTC. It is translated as CASSIRGFDGYTF.

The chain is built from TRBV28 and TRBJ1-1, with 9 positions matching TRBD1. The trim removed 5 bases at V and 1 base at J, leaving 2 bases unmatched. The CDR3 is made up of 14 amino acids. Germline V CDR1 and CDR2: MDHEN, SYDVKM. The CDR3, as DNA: TGTGCCAGCAGTACAGGGGGCTGGAACACTGAAGCTTTCTTT. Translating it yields CASSTGGWNTEAFF. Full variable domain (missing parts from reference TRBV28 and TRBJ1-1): DVKVTQSSRYLVKRTGEKVFLECVQDMDHENMFWYRQDPGLGLRLIYFSYDVKMKEKGDIPEGYSVSREKKERFSLILESASTNQTSMYLCASSTGGWNTEAFFGQGTRLTVV.

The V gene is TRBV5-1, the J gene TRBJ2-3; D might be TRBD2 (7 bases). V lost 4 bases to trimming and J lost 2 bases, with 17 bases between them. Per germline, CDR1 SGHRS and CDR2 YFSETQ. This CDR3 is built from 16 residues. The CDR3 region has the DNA TGCGCCAGCAGCGAGGTTGGGAGGGGGGCCACAGATACGCAGTATTTT. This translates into CASSEVGRGATDTQYF.

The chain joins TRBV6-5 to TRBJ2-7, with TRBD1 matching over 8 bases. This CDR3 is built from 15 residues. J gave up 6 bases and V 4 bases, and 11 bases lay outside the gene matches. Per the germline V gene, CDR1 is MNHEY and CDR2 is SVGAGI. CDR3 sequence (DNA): TGTGCCAGCAGTTTTCGCCGACAGGGGATCGGCGAGCAGTACTTC. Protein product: CASSFRRQGIGEQYF.

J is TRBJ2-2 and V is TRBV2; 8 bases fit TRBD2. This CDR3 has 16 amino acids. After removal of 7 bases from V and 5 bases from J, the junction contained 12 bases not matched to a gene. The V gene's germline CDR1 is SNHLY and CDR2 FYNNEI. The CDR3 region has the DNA TGTGCCAGCACCGGGAGGGGCCGGGGGCGGACCGGGGAGCTGTTTTTT. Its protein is CASTGRGRGRTGELFF.

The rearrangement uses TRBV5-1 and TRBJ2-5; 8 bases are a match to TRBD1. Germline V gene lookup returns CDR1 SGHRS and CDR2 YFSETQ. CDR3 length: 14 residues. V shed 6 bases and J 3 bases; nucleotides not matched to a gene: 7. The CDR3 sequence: CASNIGQGEETQYF. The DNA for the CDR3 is TGCGCCAGCAACATTGGACAGGGTGAAGAGACCCAGTACTTC.

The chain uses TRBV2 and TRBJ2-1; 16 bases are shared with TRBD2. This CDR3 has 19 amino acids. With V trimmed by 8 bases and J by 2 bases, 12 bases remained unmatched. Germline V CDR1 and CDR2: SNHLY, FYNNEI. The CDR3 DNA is TGTGCCAGCGCACCGGGACTAGCGGGAGGGGGGACAACCTACAATGAGCAGTTCTTC. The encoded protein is CASAPGLAGGGTTYNEQFF.

The CDR3 DNA follows: TGTGCCAGCAGTATTGGACAGTCCCGCGGAGAGACCCAGTACTTC. It specifies CASSIGQSRGETQYF. The rearrangement links TRBV5-4 to TRBJ2-5; the D gene is possibly TRBD1 (6 bases). Trimming took off 5 bases at V and 4 bases at J, with 18 bases between the two ends. Germline assignment: CDR1 SGHNT and CDR2 YYREEE (reference sequence). The CDR3 is 15 amino acids.

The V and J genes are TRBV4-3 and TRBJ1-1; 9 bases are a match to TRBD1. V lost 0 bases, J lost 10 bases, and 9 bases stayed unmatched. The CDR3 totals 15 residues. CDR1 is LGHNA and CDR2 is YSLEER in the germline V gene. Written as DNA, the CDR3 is TGCGCCAGCAGCCAAGACCCACAGGGGGCACTCGGAGCTTTCTTT. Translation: CASSQDPQGALGAFF.